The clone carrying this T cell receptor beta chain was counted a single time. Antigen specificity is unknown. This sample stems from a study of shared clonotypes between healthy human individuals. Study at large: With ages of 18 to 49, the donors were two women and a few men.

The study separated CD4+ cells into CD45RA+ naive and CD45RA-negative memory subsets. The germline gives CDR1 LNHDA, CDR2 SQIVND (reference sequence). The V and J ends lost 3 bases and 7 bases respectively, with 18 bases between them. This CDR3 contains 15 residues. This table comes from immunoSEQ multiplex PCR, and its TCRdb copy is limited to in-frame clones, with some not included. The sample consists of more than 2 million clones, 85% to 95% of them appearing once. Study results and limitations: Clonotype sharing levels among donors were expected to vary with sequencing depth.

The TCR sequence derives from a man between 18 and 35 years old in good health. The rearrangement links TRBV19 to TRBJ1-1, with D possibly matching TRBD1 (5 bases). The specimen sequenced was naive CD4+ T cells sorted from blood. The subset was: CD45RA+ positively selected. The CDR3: CASSIAGGQGGEAFF. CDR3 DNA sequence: TGTGCCAGTAGTATCGCGGGGGGTCAGGGAGGTGAAGCTTTCTTT.